The next 23 T cell receptor beta chains were all read from a single sample in a study of vaccination effects on CD4 cells after COVID-19. The data were produced by immunoSEQ multiplex PCR, yet TCRdb's version contains in-frame clones alone and is incomplete. The sample lists 15,000 to 20,000 clones, 65% to 75% occurring once. Using viral peptide pools, the ViraFEST assay grew out antigen-specific CD4+ T cells prior to sequencing. When around 10 days of culture had elapsed, CD4+ T cells were isolated. This individual tested PCR-positive for SARS-CoV-2 infection between March and December 2020. Participants received two doses of either the BNT162b2 or mRNA-1273 vaccine. These receptors have no identified antigens. The material sequenced was CD4+ T cells from PBMCs cultured with SARS-CoV-2 spike peptides, taken after COVID-19 vaccination. The receptor set was obtained from a human donor who had a prior SARS-CoV-2 infection.

V gene TRBV5-4 combines with J gene TRBJ1-4, with D possibly being TRBD1 (5 bases). The germline V gene encodes CDR1 SGHNT and CDR2 YYREEE (reference sequence). Trimming took off 3 bases at V and 5 bases at J, with 11 bases between the two ends. CDR3 length: 14 amino acids. The DNA for the CDR3 is TGTGCCAGCAGCTCAGGGATTGACAATGAAAAACTGTTTTTT. Encoded protein: CASSSGIDNEKLFF.

The chain couples TRBV5-4 to TRBJ2-5; TRBD1 matches at 8 bases. Germline V gives CDR1 SGHNT, CDR2 YYREEE (reference sequence). The length of the CDR3 is 13 residues. Trimming at V came to 4 bases and at J to 5 bases, leaving 4 bases not matched to a gene. CDR3 sequence: CASSQDREETQYF. CDR3 in DNA: TGTGCCAGCAGCCAGGACAGGGAGGAGACCCAGTACTTC.

The chain joins TRBV19 to TRBJ1-5, with TRBD1 as a possible D gene (6 bases). Germline CDR1 and CDR2: LNHDA and SQIVND (reference sequence). Between the trimmed V and J ends, which lost 6 bases and 3 bases, there was a span of 15 bases. The CDR3 runs 15 residues. CDR3 nucleotide sequence: TGTGCCAGTAGCCTTCGGACAGACTACAATCAGCCCCAGCATTTT. It translates to CASSLRTDYNQPQHF.

The rearrangement joins TRBV7-2 to TRBJ2-7; TRBD1 aligns across 7 bases. J lost 3 bases, V lost 4 bases, and 9 bases had no gene match. The CDR3 runs to 15 residues. Looked up from germline, CDR1 is SGHTA and CDR2 is FQGNSA. The DNA for the CDR3 is TGTGCCAGCAGCTCGCTACCGGGGACAGTCTACGAGCAGTACTTC. Translation gives CASSSLPGTVYEQYF.

The chain has TRBV18 and TRBJ1-2; D not resolved. This CDR3 comprises 16 residues. CDR1 and CDR2 (germline): KGHSH, LQKENI. Trimming stripped 1 base from V and 1 base from J, with 13 bases between. CDR3 sequence: CASSPLVRGDNYGYTF. DNA for the CDR3: TGTGCCAGCTCACCACTAGTCCGGGGAGATAACTATGGCTACACCTTC.

The CDR3 here is CAWGPGRTNEKLFF. The CDR3 DNA follows: TGTGCCTGGGGCCCGGGCAGAACTAATGAAAAACTGTTTTTT. This chain uses TRBV30 with TRBJ1-4; no clear D. Germline CDR1 GTSNPN, CDR2 SVGIG (reference sequence). The V end was cut by 5 bases, the J end by 1 base, with 11 bases between. The CDR3 extends over 14 amino acids.

The chain joins TRBV7-3 to TRBJ2-5; no clear D. The CDR3 totals 13 residues. V was trimmed by 2 bases and J by 2 bases, leaving 6 bases between them. In germline, CDR1 is SGHTA, CDR2 FQGTGA. CDR3 protein: CASSLSRQETQYF. In DNA, the CDR3 is TGTGCCAGCAGCTTATCTAGACAAGAGACCCAGTACTTC.

The chain couples TRBV7-3 to TRBJ2-1; a weak D match, TRBD1 (6 bases). The V end was cut by 4 bases, the J end by 8 bases, with 27 bases between. The CDR3 consists of 18 residues. Germline loops: CDR1 SGHTA, CDR2 FQGTGA. CDR3 nucleotide sequence: TGTGCCAGCAGCTCTAGTTCCTCTTGGGACAAGGATGCGGATGAGCAGTTCTTC. As protein: CASSSSSSWDKDADEQFF.

The chain combines TRBV28 with TRBJ2-7; tentatively, D is TRBD1 (5 bases). V was clipped by 5 bases and J by 3 bases, with 8 bases between them. The germline CDR1 and CDR2 sequences are MDHEN and SYDVKM. This CDR3 has 12 amino acids. The CDR3 sequence is CASSPTVYEQYF. In DNA form, the CDR3 reads TGTGCCAGCAGTCCGACAGTCTACGAGCAGTACTTC.

This chain links TRBV3-1 (or the pseudogene TRBV3-2) with TRBJ1-3, with 8 bases aligning to TRBD1. The germline CDR1 and CDR2 sequences are LGHDT and YNNKEL (reference sequence). V was pared by 0 bases and J by 4 bases, with 11 bases of the junction left unmatched. The CDR3 has 18 amino acids. CDR3 coding DNA: TGTGCCAGCAGCCAAGATTGGGGACAGGCGATGCCAGGAAACACCATATATTTT. Its translation is CASSQDWGQAMPGNTIYF.

The chain links TRBV2 to TRBJ2-3; D is possibly TRBD2 (7 bases). This CDR3 has 15 residues. The V gene lost 5 bases and the J gene lost 5 bases, with 17 bases spanning the gap. Germline loops: CDR1 SNHLY, CDR2 FYNNEI. DNA of the CDR3: TGTGCCAGCAGTCCCTGGGGGGGCCATCAAGATACGCAGTATTTT. This encodes CASSPWGGHQDTQYF. The full variable domain, its missing parts supplied by reference TRBV2 and TRBJ2-3, is EPEVTQTPSHQVTQMGQEVILRCVPISNHLYFYWYRQILGQKVEFLVSFYNNEISEKSEIFDDQFSVERPDGSNFTLKIRSTKLEDSAMYFCASSPWGGHQDTQYFGPGTRLTVL.

This rearrangement joins TRBV6-1 to TRBJ1-1; D uncertain. V dropped 2 bases and J dropped 1 base, with 5 bases sitting between them. The CDR3 consists of 13 residues. The germline CDR1 and CDR2 sequences are MNHNS and SASEGT. The CDR3 nucleotides are TGTGCCAGCAGTGAAAGGGAGAACACTGAAGCTTTCTTT. It is translated as CASSERENTEAFF.

In DNA, the CDR3 is TGTGCCAGCAGATCGGGACAGGACAATCAGCCCCAGCATTTT. Its translation is CASRSGQDNQPQHF. The chain has TRBV6-5 and TRBJ1-5; the match to TRBD1 covers 8 bases. The CDR3 contains 14 residues. CDR1 is MNHEY, CDR2 SVGAGI, per germline. V dropped 6 bases and J dropped 3; count of bases not matched to a gene: 4.

The rearrangement uses TRBV7-2 and TRBJ2-7, with 7 nucleotides matching TRBD1. Germline CDR1 and CDR2: SGHTA and FQGNSA. This CDR3 comprises 13 residues. V was pared by 6 bases and J by 7 bases, with 9 bases of the junction left unmatched. The CDR3 nucleotides read TGTGCCAGCAGAGACAGGGTAATCGGGGAGCAGTACTTC. Residues: CASRDRVIGEQYF.

The chain employs TRBV29-1 and TRBJ2-1, with D perhaps TRBD2 (6 bases). CDR1 SQVTM and CDR2 ANQGSEA come from the germline V gene. The CDR3 runs to 14 residues. With 4 bases removed from V and 0 bases from J, the gap between germline ends came to 10 bases. CDR3 nucleotides: TGCAGCGTTGGCCGGGACTCCTCCTACAATGAGCAGTTCTTC. Its translation is CSVGRDSSYNEQFF.

The V gene is TRBV27, the J gene TRBJ1-1, with a tentative D call TRBD1 (5 bases). This CDR3 region has 12 residues. V was trimmed by 6 bases and J by 7 bases, leaving 12 bases between them. Germline assignment: CDR1 MNHEY and CDR2 SMNVEV (reference sequence). CDR3 amino acids: CASRTSGSEAFF. In nucleotides, the CDR3 is TGTGCCAGCAGGACGTCAGGGAGTGAAGCTTTCTTT.

The sample holds a few counts of this clone. The V and J genes are TRBV15 and TRBJ2-3; 7 nucleotides agree with TRBD2. Looked up from germline, CDR1 is LNHNV and CDR2 is YYDKDF (reference sequence). The CDR3 contains 15 residues. Trimming removed 3 bases from V and 3 bases from J; junction bases left unmatched: 6. The CDR3 DNA sequence: TGTGCCACCAGCAGTTCGCGGGAGCCAACAGATACGCAGTATTTT. Amino acid sequence: CATSSSREPTDTQYF.

The rearrangement links TRBV19 to TRBJ1-5; D remains unclear. There are 12 residues in the CDR3. CDR1 LNHDA and CDR2 SQIVND come from the germline V gene (reference sequence). V was cut by 0 bases and J by 7 bases, with 4 bases left in between. CDR3 nucleotides: TGTGCCAGTAGTATAGAAAGCCAGCCCCAGCATTTT. It codes for CASSIESQPQHF.

The V call is TRBV5-6, the J call TRBJ1-2, with TRBD1 matching over 8 bases. V shed 5 bases, J shed 7 bases, and the junction held 7 bases outside the gene matches. The CDR3 is made up of 13 amino acids. Germline values: CDR1 SGHDT, CDR2 YYEEEE. CDR3 loop: CASSPGTGRGYTF. CDR3 coding DNA: TGTGCCAGCAGTCCTGGGACAGGCCGTGGCTACACCTTC.

V and J are TRBV14 and TRBJ2-3; TRBD1 might be the D (6 bases). V was cut by 5 bases and J by 1 base, with 13 bases left in between. The germline V gene has CDR1 SGHDN and CDR2 FVKESK. The CDR3 sequence is 15 residues long. The CDR3 bases are TGTGCCAGCAGCTCTACAGGGTACGGCACAGATACGCAGTATTTT. Its translation is CASSSTGYGTDTQYF.

This clone was picked up a small number of times. The J gene is TRBJ2-4, the V gene TRBV30; D unclear. Germline V CDR1 and CDR2: GTSNPN, SVGIG (reference sequence). This CDR3 region has 14 residues. V lost 3 bases, J lost 1 base, and 10 bases lay in between. The CDR3 DNA reads TGTGCCTGGAGCGCAGTGGGGGCCAAAAACATTCAGTACTTC. Translation: CAWSAVGAKNIQYF.

The rearrangement joins TRBV6-5 to TRBJ2-1; TRBD1 matches 9 bases. This CDR3 region has 12 residues. Germline V CDR1 and CDR2: MNHEY, SVGAGI. The ends lost 4 bases at V and 13 bases at J; junction bases unmatched: 5. The CDR3 sequence is CASSSTGGTQFF. CDR3 sequence (DNA): TGTGCCAGCAGTTCCACAGGGGGCACTCAGTTCTTC.

V is TRBV11-3 and J is TRBJ2-7, with TRBD2 matching 12 bases. V shed 3 bases, J shed 4 bases, and the junction held 4 bases outside the gene matches. This CDR3 is 15 amino acids long. CDR1 SGHNT and CDR2 YENEEA come from the germline V gene. CDR3 sequence: CASSFGLAGGYEQYF. In DNA form, the CDR3 reads TGTGCCAGCAGCTTTGGTCTAGCGGGAGGGTACGAGCAGTACTTC.